Listed below are T cell receptor beta chains from one sample, sequenced in a study of blood T cell repertoires in COVID-19. Assay used: immunoSEQ multiplex PCR; TCRdb lists only in-frame clones, some missing. This table has nearly 80,000 clones, around 80% appearing once. The material sequenced was peripheral blood. All receptors come from a woman in her seventies with acute or convalescent COVID-19. Both conserved end residues are part of each CDR3. The order of the fields is CDR3 protein, CDR3 DNA, clone size, D gene, V gene, J gene. D genes are given only for firm matches. Only part of the rows carry a size: once, few, many, or a class if the clone is expanded.

CSASGGHYNYGYTF	TGCAGTGCTAGTGGGGGACACTATAACTATGGCTACACCTTC	-	-	TRBV20-1	TRBJ1-2
CAWNLGQGPSPLHF	TGTGCCTGGAATCTAGGACAGGGGCCCTCACCCCTCCACTTT	-	TRBD1	TRBV30	TRBJ1-6
CASTPLLTSDEQYF	TGTGCCAGCACCCCCCTTCTCACGAGCGACGAGCAGTACTTC	-	-	TRBV6-5	TRBJ2-7
CATSDSGTSTYNEQFF	TGTGCCACCAGTGATTCCGGGACTAGCACCTACAATGAGCAGTTCTTC	-	TRBD2	TRBV24-1	TRBJ2-1
CASSYSYTDTQYF	TGTGCCAGCAGTTACTCTTACACAGATACGCAGTATTTT	-	-	TRBV5-6	TRBJ2-3
CASSVSEGGGRQPQHF	TGTGCCAGCAGTGTCTCCGAGGGAGGAGGAAGACAGCCCCAGCATTTT	-	-	TRBV2	TRBJ1-5
CARRRYNEQFF	TGTGCCAGGAGGCGGTACAATGAGCAGTTCTTC	-	-	TRBV30	TRBJ2-1
CASSFDSLYGYTF	TGTGCCAGCAGTTTCGACAGTCTCTATGGCTACACCTTC	-	-	TRBV12-3/TRBV12-4	TRBJ1-2
CASWGGPISGNTIYF	TGTGCCAGCTGGGGGGGCCCGATCTCTGGAAACACCATATATTTT	-	-	TRBV6-5	TRBJ1-3
CASSSLRTGETEAFF	TGTGCCAGCAGTAGTCTTAGGACAGGGGAGACTGAAGCTTTCTTT	-	TRBD1	TRBV6-5	TRBJ1-1
CASSSTSRGSQFF	TGTGCCAGCAGTTCTACATCCAGGGGTTCGCAGTTCTTC	-	-	TRBV11-2	TRBJ2-1
CAWSTGTSGGSPLHF	TGTGCCTGGAGTACCGGGACTTCTGGCGGTTCACCCCTCCACTTT	-	-	TRBV30	TRBJ1-6
CATSRGQVLLFWVSNQPQHF	TGTGCCACCAGCAGGGGACAGGTTCTTTTGTTTTGGGTTAGCAATCAGCCCCAGCATTTT	-	TRBD1	TRBV15	TRBJ1-5
CASSLGVLETQYF	TGTGCCAGCAGCTTAGGAGTGCTGGAGACCCAGTACTTC	-	-	TRBV7-3	TRBJ2-5
CASRQGYTYEQYF	TGTGCCAGCAGACAGGGTTATACCTACGAGCAGTACTTC	-	-	TRBV6-5	TRBJ2-7
CASSSGLAQETQYF	TGCGCCAGCAGCTCCGGACTAGCGCAAGAGACCCAGTACTTC	-	TRBD2	TRBV5-1	TRBJ2-5
CASRQDSSYNSPLHF	TGTGCCAGCAGGCAAGATAGCTCCTATAATTCACCCCTCCACTTT	-	-	TRBV6-4	TRBJ1-6
CASSLGGRGMDEQFF	TGCGCCAGCAGCTTGGGCGGGCGGGGGATGGATGAGCAGTTCTTC	-	TRBD2	TRBV5-1	TRBJ2-1
CASSQQAAGRGSIGYTF	TGTGCCAGCAGCCAGCAGGCCGCGGGCCGGGGATCGATTGGCTACACCTTC	-	-	TRBV7-2	TRBJ1-2
CSSRSGGRRVNEQFF	TGCAGCAGTCGGAGCGGGGGGCGCAGGGTGAATGAGCAGTTCTTC	-	TRBD2	TRBV29-1	TRBJ2-1
CASTPGGGPYNEQFF	TGCGCCAGCACTCCAGGGGGAGGTCCCTACAATGAGCAGTTCTTC	-	-	TRBV5-1	TRBJ2-1
CASSILWRQGANTGELFF	TGTGCCAGTAGTATATTGTGGAGACAGGGGGCGAACACCGGGGAGCTGTTTTTT	few	TRBD1	TRBV19	TRBJ2-2
CASSLERGRGFF	TGCGCCAGCAGCTTGGAGCGCGGAAGGGGTTTCTTT	few	-	TRBV5-1	TRBJ1-1
CASSQDRYEQFF	TGTGCCAGCAGCCAAGACCGTTATGAGCAGTTCTTC	few	-	TRBV3-1/TRBV3-2	TRBJ2-1